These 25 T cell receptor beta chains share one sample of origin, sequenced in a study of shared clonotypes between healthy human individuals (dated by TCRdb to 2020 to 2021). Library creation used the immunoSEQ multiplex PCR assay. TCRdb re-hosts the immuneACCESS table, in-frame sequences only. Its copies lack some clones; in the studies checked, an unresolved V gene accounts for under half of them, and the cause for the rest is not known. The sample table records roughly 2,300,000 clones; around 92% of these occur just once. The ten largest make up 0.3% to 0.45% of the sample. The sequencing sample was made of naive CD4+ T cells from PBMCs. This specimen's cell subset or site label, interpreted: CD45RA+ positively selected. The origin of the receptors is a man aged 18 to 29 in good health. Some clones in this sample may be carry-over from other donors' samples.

The CDR3 bases are TGTGCCAGCAGCTTCCTAGCGGGTAACGAGCAGTACTTC. The encoded protein is CASSFLAGNEQYF. The chain couples TRBV11-2 to TRBJ2-7; 8 bases agree with TRBD2. Germline CDR1 is SGHAT and CDR2 is FQNNGV. V shed 3 bases and J 5 bases; nucleotides not matched to a gene: 3. The CDR3 runs to 13 residues. Full variable domain (missing parts from reference TRBV11-2 and TRBJ2-7): EAGVAQSPRYKIIEKRQSVAFWCNPISGHATLYWYQQILGQGPKLLIQFQNNGVVDDSQLPKDRFSAERLKGVDSTLKIQPAKLEDSAVYLCASSFLAGNEQYFGPGTRLTVT.

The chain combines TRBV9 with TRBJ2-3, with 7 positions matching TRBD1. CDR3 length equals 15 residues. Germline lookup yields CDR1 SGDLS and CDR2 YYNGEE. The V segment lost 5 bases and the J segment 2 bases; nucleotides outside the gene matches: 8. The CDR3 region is CASSLDRSLTDTQYF. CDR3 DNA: TGTGCCAGCAGTTTGGACAGGTCCCTCACAGATACGCAGTATTTT.

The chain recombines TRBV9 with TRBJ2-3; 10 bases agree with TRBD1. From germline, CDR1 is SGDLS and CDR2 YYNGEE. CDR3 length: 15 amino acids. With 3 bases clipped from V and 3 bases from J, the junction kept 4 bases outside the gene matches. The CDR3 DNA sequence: TGTGCCAGCAGCGCCCGACAGGGGGCAACAGATACGCAGTATTTT. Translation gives CASSARQGATDTQYF.

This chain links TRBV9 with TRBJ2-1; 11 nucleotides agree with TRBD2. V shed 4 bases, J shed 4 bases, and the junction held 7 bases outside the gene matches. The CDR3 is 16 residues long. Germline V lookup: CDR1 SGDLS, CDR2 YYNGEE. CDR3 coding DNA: TGTGCCAGCAGCACCTTAGCGGGAGGGCCGTACAATGAGCAGTTCTTC. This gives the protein CASSTLAGGPYNEQFF.

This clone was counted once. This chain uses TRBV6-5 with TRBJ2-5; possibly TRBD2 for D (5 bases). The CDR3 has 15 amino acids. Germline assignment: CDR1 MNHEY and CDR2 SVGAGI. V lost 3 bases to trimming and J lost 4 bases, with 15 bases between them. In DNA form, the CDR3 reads TGTGCCAGCAGTTATTTTACAACTAGGCGAGAGACCCAGTACTTC. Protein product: CASSYFTTRRETQYF.

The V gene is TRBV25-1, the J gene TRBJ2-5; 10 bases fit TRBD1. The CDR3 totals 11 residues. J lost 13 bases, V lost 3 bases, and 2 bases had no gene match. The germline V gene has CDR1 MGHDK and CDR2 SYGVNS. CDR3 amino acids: CASSETGGLYF. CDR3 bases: TGTGCCAGCAGTGAGACAGGGGGCTTGTACTTC.

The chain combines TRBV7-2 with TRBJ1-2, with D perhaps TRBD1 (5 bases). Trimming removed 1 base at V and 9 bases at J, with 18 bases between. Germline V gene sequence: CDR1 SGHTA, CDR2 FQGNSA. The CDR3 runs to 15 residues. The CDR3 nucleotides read TGTGCCAGCAGCTTAGATCAGGGCTCGGGGGGAAGCTACACCTTC. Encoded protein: CASSLDQGSGGSYTF.

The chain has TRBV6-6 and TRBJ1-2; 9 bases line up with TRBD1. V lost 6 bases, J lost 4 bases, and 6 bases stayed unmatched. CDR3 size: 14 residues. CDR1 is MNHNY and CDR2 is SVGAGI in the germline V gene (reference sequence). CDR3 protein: CASRPGQGTYGYTF. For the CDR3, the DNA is TGTGCCAGCAGACCCGGACAGGGGACCTATGGCTACACCTTC.

The CDR3 coding sequence is TGTGCCAGCAGCTTGTCCCGGGACTACTTCTACTTC. It yields the protein CASSLSRDYFYF. The gene calls are TRBV5-5 and TRBJ2-7, with 7 positions matching TRBD2. Germline lookup yields CDR1 SGHKS and CDR2 YYEKEE (reference sequence). V dropped 1 base and J dropped 13; count of bases not matched to a gene: 8. This CDR3 spans 12 amino acids.

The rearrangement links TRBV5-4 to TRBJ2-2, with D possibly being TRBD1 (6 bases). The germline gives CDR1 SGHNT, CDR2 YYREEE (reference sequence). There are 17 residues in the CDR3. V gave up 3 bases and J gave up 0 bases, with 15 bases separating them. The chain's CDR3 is CASSSPVRGSNTGELFF. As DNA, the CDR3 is TGTGCCAGCAGCTCCCCTGTCAGGGGCTCGAACACCGGGGAGCTGTTTTTT.

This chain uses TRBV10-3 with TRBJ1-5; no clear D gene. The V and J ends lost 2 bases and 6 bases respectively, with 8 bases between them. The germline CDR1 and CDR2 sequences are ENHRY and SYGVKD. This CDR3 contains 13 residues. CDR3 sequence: CAISEDGSQPQHF. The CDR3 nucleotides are TGTGCCATCAGTGAGGACGGTTCTCAGCCCCAGCATTTT.

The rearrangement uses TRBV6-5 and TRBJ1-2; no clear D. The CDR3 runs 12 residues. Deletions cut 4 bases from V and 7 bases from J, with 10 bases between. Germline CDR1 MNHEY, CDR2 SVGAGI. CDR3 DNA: TGTGCCAGCAGTTCCTCCCCCGGTGGCTACACCTTC. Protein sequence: CASSSSPGGYTF.

The CDR3 reads CASSPGPLASYNEQFF. As DNA, the CDR3 is TGCGCCAGCAGTCCCGGACCACTTGCCTCCTACAATGAGCAGTTCTTC. The chain recombines TRBV5-1 with TRBJ2-1; D is unresolved. V lost 5 bases to trimming and J lost 0 bases, with 15 bases between them. The CDR3 has 16 amino acids. CDR1 and CDR2 from the germline V gene are SGHRS and YFSETQ. The whole variable domain, remainder taken from reference TRBV5-1 and TRBJ2-1, is KAGVTQTPRYLIKTRGQQVTLSCSPISGHRSVSWYQQTPGQGLQFLFEYFSETQRNKGNFPGRFSGRQFSNSRSEMNVSTLELGDSALYLCASSPGPLASYNEQFFGPGTRLTVL.

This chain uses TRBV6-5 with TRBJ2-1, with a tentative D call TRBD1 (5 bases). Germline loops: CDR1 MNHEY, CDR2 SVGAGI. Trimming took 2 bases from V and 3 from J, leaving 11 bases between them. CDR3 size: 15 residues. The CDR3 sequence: CASSYRPGYYNEQFF. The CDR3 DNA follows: TGTGCCAGCAGTTACAGGCCAGGGTACTACAATGAGCAGTTCTTC.

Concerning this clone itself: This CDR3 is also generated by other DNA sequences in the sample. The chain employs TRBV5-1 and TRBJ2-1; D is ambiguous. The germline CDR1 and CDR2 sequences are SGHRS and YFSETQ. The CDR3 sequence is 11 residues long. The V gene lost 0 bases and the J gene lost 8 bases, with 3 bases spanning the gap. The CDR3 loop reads CASSLGHEQFF. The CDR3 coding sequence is TGCGCCAGCAGCTTGGGTCATGAGCAGTTCTTC.

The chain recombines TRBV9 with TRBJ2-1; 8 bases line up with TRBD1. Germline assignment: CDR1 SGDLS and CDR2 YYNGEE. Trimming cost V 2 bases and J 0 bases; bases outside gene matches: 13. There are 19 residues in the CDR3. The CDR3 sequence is CASSVGDRRFYGSYNEQFF. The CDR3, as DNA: TGTGCCAGCAGCGTGGGGGACAGGAGATTCTACGGCTCCTACAATGAGCAGTTCTTC.

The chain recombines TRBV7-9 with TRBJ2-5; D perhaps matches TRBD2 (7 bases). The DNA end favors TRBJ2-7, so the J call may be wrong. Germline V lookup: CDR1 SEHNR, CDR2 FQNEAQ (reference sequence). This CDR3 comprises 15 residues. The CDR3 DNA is TGTGCCAGCAGCCCAGGGGTCGGGAGGCTCGACGAGCAGTACTTC. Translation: CASSPGVGRLDEQYF.

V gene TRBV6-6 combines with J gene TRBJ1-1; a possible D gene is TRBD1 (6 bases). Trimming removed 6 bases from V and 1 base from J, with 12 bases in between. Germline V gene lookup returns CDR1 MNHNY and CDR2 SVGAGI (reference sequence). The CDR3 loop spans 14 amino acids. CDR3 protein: CASSEQGANTEAFF. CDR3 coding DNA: TGTGCCAGCAGCGAACAGGGAGCGAACACTGAAGCTTTCTTT.

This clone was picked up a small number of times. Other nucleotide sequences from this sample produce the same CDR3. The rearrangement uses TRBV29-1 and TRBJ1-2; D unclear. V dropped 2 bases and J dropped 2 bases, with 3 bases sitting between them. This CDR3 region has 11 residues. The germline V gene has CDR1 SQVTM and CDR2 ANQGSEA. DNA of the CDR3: TGCAGCGTTGAAACCAACTATGGCTACACCTTC. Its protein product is CSVETNYGYTF. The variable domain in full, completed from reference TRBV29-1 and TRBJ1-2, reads SAVISQKPSRDICQRGTSLTIQCQVDSQVTMMFWYRQQPGQSLTLIATANQGSEATYESGFVIDKFPISRPNLTFSTLTVSNMSPEDSSIYLCSVETNYGYTFGSGTRLTVV.

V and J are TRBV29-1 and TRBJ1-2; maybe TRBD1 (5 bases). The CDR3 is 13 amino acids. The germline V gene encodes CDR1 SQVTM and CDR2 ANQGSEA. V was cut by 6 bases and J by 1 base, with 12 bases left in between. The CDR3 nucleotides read TGCAGCGTGGTGGACAAAGTTAACTATGGCTACACCTTC. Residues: CSVVDKVNYGYTF.

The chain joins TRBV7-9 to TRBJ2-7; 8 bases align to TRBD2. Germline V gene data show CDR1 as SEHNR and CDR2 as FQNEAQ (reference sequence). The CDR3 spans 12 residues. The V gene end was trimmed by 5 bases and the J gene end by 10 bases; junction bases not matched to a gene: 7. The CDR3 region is CASSIGLARQYF. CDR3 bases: TGTGCCAGCAGCATTGGACTAGCAAGACAGTACTTC.

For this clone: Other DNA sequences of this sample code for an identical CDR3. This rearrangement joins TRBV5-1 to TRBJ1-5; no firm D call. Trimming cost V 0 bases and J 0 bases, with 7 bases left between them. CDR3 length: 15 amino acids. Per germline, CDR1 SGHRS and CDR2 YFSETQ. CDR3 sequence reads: CASSLGLHSNQPQHF. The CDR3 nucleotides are TGCGCCAGCAGCTTGGGGCTGCATAGCAATCAGCCCCAGCATTTT.

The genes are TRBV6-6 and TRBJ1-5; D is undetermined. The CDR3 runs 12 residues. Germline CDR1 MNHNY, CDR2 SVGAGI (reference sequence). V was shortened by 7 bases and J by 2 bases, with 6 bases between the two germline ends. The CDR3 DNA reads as TGTGCCAGCACTGGCCGCAATCAGCCCCAGCATTTT. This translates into CASTGRNQPQHF.

In DNA form, the CDR3 reads TGTGCCAGCAGTGAACCGAGGGCGGGAAACACCATATATTTT. It is translated as CASSEPRAGNTIYF. The V and J genes are TRBV2 and TRBJ1-3; unclear D gene. The CDR3 contains 14 residues. In germline, CDR1 is SNHLY, CDR2 FYNNEI. With 2 bases removed from V and 4 bases from J, the gap between germline ends came to 9 bases.

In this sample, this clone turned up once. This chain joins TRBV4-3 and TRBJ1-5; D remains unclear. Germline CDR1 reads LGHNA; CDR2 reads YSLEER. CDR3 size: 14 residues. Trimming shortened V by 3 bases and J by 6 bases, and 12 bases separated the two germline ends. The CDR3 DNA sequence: TGCGCCAGCAGCCAGACGGAAGGGATTCAGCCCCAGCATTTT. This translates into CASSQTEGIQPQHF.